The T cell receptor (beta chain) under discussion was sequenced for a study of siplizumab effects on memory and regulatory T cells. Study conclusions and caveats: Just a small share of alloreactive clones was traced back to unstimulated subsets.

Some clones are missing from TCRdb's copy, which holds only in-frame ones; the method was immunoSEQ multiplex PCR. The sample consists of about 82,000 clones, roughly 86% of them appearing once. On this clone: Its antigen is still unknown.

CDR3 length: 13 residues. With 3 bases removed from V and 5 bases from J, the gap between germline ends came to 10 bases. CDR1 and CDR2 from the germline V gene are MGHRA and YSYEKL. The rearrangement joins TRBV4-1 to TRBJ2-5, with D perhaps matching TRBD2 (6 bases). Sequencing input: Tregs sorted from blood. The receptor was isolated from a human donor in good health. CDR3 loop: CASSHAGGETQYF. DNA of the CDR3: TGCGCCAGCAGCCACGCCGGAGGGGAGACCCAGTACTTC.